A selection of T cell receptor beta chains follows, all from one sample in a study of blood T cell repertoires in COVID-19. Profiling relied on immunoSEQ multiplex PCR, and the TCRdb table lists in-frame clones only, not all of them. The table includes 70,000 to 90,000 clones, roughly 83% detected once. Material: peripheral blood. These receptors were collected from a human donor in a cohort sampled during active COVID-19. Each CDR3 is given with its conserved first and last residue. D genes are given only for firm matches. Clone size, where shown, is once, few, many, or a class for clones that have expanded.

d_gene	len	abundance	j_gene	v_gene	CDR3nt	CDR3aa
TRBD2	18	-	TRBJ2-5	TRBV5-1	TGCGCCAGCAGCTTGGGGACTAGCGGGTCGTGGGGGGAAGAGACCCAGTACTTC	CASSLGTSGSWGEETQYF
TRBD1	18	-	TRBJ1-5	TRBV28	TGTGCCAGCATTCGAGGCAGGGGGCTTTATTGGAGCAATCAGCCCCAGCATTTT	CASIRGRGLYWSNQPQHF
-	14	-	TRBJ2-7	TRBV11-2	TGTGCCAGCAGCTTAGACGTGTTAACCTACGAGCAGTACTTC	CASSLDVLTYEQYF
TRBD1	13	-	TRBJ1-2	TRBV6-5	TGTGCCAGCAGGACACAGGGGTCCTATGGCTACATCTTC	CASRTQGSYGYIF
-	14	few	TRBJ1-2	TRBV7-8	TGTGCCAGCAGCAAAATTCCCGACAGCTATGGCTACACCTTC	CASSKIPDSYGYTF
-	15	-	TRBJ2-4	TRBV27	TGTGCCAGGACCGCGCTGGGGCATACCAAAAACATTCAGTACTTC	CARTALGHTKNIQYF
TRBD2	17	few	TRBJ2-5	TRBV19	TGTGCCAGTAGTAGACTAGCGGGAAGCGATGCCGGCGAGACCCAGTACTTC	CASSRLAGSDAGETQYF
-	14	-	TRBJ2-5	TRBV6-2/TRBV6-3	TGTGCCAGCAGTTACTTGTGGGGGCGGGAGACCCAGTACTTC	CASSYLWGRETQYF
-	14	-	TRBJ1-1	TRBV27	TGTGCCAGCAGTCCTACAGGGATGAACACTGAAGCTTTCTTT	CASSPTGMNTEAFF
-	15	-	TRBJ1-2	TRBV7-2	TGTGCCAGCAGCAGTAGCAGTACGATCGGCTATGGCTACACCTTC	CASSSSSTIGYGYTF
TRBD1	14	-	TRBJ1-1	TRBV6-2/TRBV6-3	TGTGCCAGCAGTGGGGGACAGGGGAGATCTGAAGCTTTCTTT	CASSGGQGRSEAFF
-	15	-	TRBJ2-5	TRBV28	TGTGCCAGCAGCCCTCCTGGGGGGAACCAAGAGACCCAGTACTTC	CASSPPGGNQETQYF
-	12	-	TRBJ2-7	TRBV19	TGTGCCAGTAGTAACGGGATCGACGAGCAGTACTTC	CASSNGIDEQYF
-	13	-	TRBJ2-5	TRBV11-2	TGTGCCAGCAGCTTAGAACGGCAAGAGACCCAGTACTTC	CASSLERQETQYF
-	14	-	TRBJ2-7	TRBV6-5	TGTGCCAGCAGTCCCGGGACTTTTGAGTACGAGCAGTACTTC	CASSPGTFEYEQYF
-	12	-	TRBJ2-1	TRBV28	TGTGCCAGCAGCCCGGATAGCGGTGAGCAGTTCTTC	CASSPDSGEQFF
-	15	few	TRBJ2-3	TRBV5-1	TGCGCCAGCAGCTTGGAGGTGCAGGGAGGAGATACGCAGTATTTT	CASSLEVQGGDTQYF
-	14	-	TRBJ2-3	TRBV2	TGTGCCAGCAGACCGAACGAGAGCACAGATACGCAGTATTTT	CASRPNESTDTQYF
-	15	-	TRBJ2-1	TRBV19	TGTGCCAGTAGTTCATCCTATCCCCTCTACAATGAGCAGTTCTTC	CASSSSYPLYNEQFF
TRBD2	17	few	TRBJ2-2	TRBV2	TGTGCCAGCAGTATCGACTCGGGACTAGCGGGAGCCGGGGAGCTGTTTTTT	CASSIDSGLAGAGELFF
-	15	-	TRBJ1-5	TRBV3-1/TRBV3-2	TGTGCCAGCAGCCAAGATTTTGGAGCCCATCAGCCCCAGCATTTT	CASSQDFGAHQPQHF
-	11	-	TRBJ2-1	TRBV20-1	TGCAGTGCTAAGGGGGACAATGAGCAGTTCTTC	CSAKGDNEQFF
TRBD2	14	-	TRBJ2-5	TRBV5-1	TGCGCCAGCAGCCCGGGGGGGGCAGAAGAGACCCAGTACTTC	CASSPGGAEETQYF
-	11	-	TRBJ2-5	TRBV14	TGTGCCAGCAGTCTTCAAGAGACCCAGTACTTC	CASSLQETQYF
TRBD2	14	-	TRBJ2-7	TRBV6-6	TGTGCCAGCAGTTACGGGGGGGTACGGGGCGAGCAGTACTTC	CASSYGGVRGEQYF
-	15	-	TRBJ2-2	TRBV30	TGTGCCTGGAGTGCTGGGGCAGGGAACACCGGGGAGCTGTTTTTT	CAWSAGAGNTGELFF
TRBD2	14	-	TRBJ2-7	TRBV7-8	TGTGCCAGCAGCTCGGGACTAGGTATATACGAGCAGTACTTC	CASSSGLGIYEQYF
TRBD2	15	-	TRBJ2-1	TRBV2	TGTGCCAGCACTCCCGGGGTTAGCGGGGGCAATGAGCAGTTCTTC	CASTPGVSGGNEQFF
TRBD2	15	-	TRBJ2-1	TRBV10-2	TGCGCCAGCAGTGAGGCAAGGGGCAGCGGGAGGGAGGGGTTCTTC	CASSEARGSGREGFF
TRBD1	15	-	TRBJ1-5	TRBV18	TGTGCCAGCTCACCACCGGGACAGGGATATCAGCCCCAGCATTTT	CASSPPGQGYQPQHF
TRBD1	16	-	TRBJ2-3	TRBV5-1	TGCGCCAGCAGCTTGGGGGGGACAGGGGTCACAGATACGCAGTATTTT	CASSLGGTGVTDTQYF
-	12	-	TRBJ2-5	TRBV25-1	TGTGCCAGCAGCCGCTACGGAGAGACCCAGTACTTC	CASSRYGETQYF
-	15	-	TRBJ2-7	TRBV3-1/TRBV3-2	TGTGCCAGCAGCCGGGGATGGCAGGGATCCTACGAGCAGTACTTC	CASSRGWQGSYEQYF
TRBD2	14	-	TRBJ2-5	TRBV3-1/TRBV3-2	TGTGCCAGCAGCCTTACTAGCGTAGAAGAGACCCAGTACTTC	CASSLTSVEETQYF
TRBD1	15	-	TRBJ2-1	TRBV7-9	TGTGCCAGCAGCTCACCGGGACAGGGCTACAATGAGCAGTTCTTC	CASSSPGQGYNEQFF
TRBD2	15	once	TRBJ2-3	TRBV6-6	TGTGCCAGCAGTTACGAGCGGGGTAGCACAGATACGCAGTATTTT	CASSYERGSTDTQYF
TRBD2	18	-	TRBJ2-2	TRBV14	TGTGCCAGCAGCTATCACGGCGACGTAGCGGGAGGAACCGGGGAGCTGTTTTTT	CASSYHGDVAGGTGELFF
-	15	-	TRBJ2-5	TRBV5-5	TGTGCCAGCAGCTTGGTCCTGTCCCCCGAAGAGACCCAGTACTTC	CASSLVLSPEETQYF
TRBD1	15	-	TRBJ2-7	TRBV7-8	TGTGCCAGCAGCCAAACCGGGACAGGGGGCTACGAGCAGTACTTC	CASSQTGTGGYEQYF
-	17	-	TRBJ2-3	TRBV15	TGTGCCACCAGCAGAGGCCTGGTCGCGGAAACCACAGATACGCAGTATTTT	CATSRGLVAETTDTQYF
TRBD1	15	-	TRBJ1-4	TRBV5-8	TGTGCCAGCAGCTTTAAGGGGGCTCATAATGAAAAACTGTTTTTT	CASSFKGAHNEKLFF
TRBD1	16	few	TRBJ1-6	TRBV5-4	TGTGCCAGCAGCCCCGCCCCCGGGAGGGGGCAGTCACCCCTCCACTTT	CASSPAPGRGQSPLHF
TRBD1	17	-	TRBJ1-4	TRBV5-6	TGTGCCAGCAGCTTAGGCCGGGACAGCCATCGTGGGGAAAAACTGTTTTTT	CASSLGRDSHRGEKLFF
-	15	-	TRBJ1-4	TRBV7-9	TGTGCCAGCAGCCTCGTCGGGGGGGCTAATGAAAAACTGTTTTTT	CASSLVGGANEKLFF
TRBD2	16	few	TRBJ2-2	TRBV2	TGTGCCAGCAGTCCGCTGGGCGGGAGGGTGGACGGGGAGCTGTTTTTT	CASSPLGGRVDGELFF
-	14	-	TRBJ1-3	TRBV6-1	TGTGCGTCCCGAGGACAGCCGAATTTGGACACCATATATTTT	CASRGQPNLDTIYF
TRBD2	16	-	TRBJ2-1	TRBV7-6	TGTGCCAGCAGCGCCACGGGGAGCGGGAGAGACAATGAGCAGTTCTTC	CASSATGSGRDNEQFF
TRBD2	14	-	TRBJ2-5	TRBV6-5	TGTGCCAGCAGTTTTAGCGGGATCCAAGAGACCCAGTACTTC	CASSFSGIQETQYF
-	15	-	TRBJ2-7	TRBV5-1	TGCGCCAGCAGCTTGGGGGGGGACCTCTCCTACGAGCAGTACTTC	CASSLGGDLSYEQYF
TRBD1	14	once	TRBJ1-1	TRBV10-3	TGTGCCATCAGTGTTGGACAGGGGAACACTGAAGCTTTCTTT	CAISVGQGNTEAFF
-	13	-	TRBJ1-4	TRBV19	TGTGCCAGTAGTACCGCAACTAATGAAAAACTGTTTTTT	CASSTATNEKLFF
TRBD2	17	few	TRBJ2-1	TRBV9	TGTGCCAGCACCCCCTATGGCGGGAGGGCCGGGGACAATGAGCAGTTCTTC	CASTPYGGRAGDNEQFF
TRBD1	14	-	TRBJ1-2	TRBV2	TGTGCCAGCAGCGGACAGGGGCTCCTCTATGGCTACACCTTC	CASSGQGLLYGYTF